The rows below give T cell receptor beta chains drawn from one sample of a study of human T cells and chemical hapten exposure. Each CDR3 protein gets one entry after TCRdb re-called the RACE reads with MiXCR. The sample holds about 270,000 distinct CDR3 sequences, roughly 8% seen once. The sequencing here drew on whole blood, taken in connection with sensitization to the hapten diphenylcyclopropenone (DPC). Receptors originate from a man between 18 and 29 years old with alopecia areata. Some clones in this sample may be carry-over from other donors' samples. CDR3s include the opening cysteine and the closing phenylalanine or tryptophan. A D gene is named only where the DNA matches it firmly. Rows may omit the clone size; those that give it use once, few, many or a size class.

TRBV11-2,.,TRBJ1-4,TRBD1,TGTGCCAGCAGCGGACGACAGGGGGCGCGGGAAAAACTGTTTTTT,CASSGRQGAREKLFF
TRBV20-1,many,TRBJ1-2,TRBD1,TGCAGTGCCCATGAACCAGGGGGCGTCTATGGCTACACCTTC,CSAHEPGGVYGYTF
TRBV13,many,TRBJ1-1,.,TGTGCCAGCAGCTCTACAAACGCTGAAGCTTTCTTT,CASSSTNAEAFF
TRBV4-1,.,TRBJ1-4,.,TGCGCCAGCAGCCAAGAGGGGGGGGCGAATGAAAAACTGTTTTTT,CASSQEGGANEKLFF
TRBV7-3,many,TRBJ2-2,TRBD1,TGTGCCAGCAGTCAAACAGGGGGCTCCGGGGAGCTGTTTTTT,CASSQTGGSGELFF
TRBV5-1,many,TRBJ2-2,.,TGCGCCAGCAGCTTGGTTGGCGGGGAGCTGTTTTTT,CASSLVGGELFF
TRBV7-2,many,TRBJ1-5,.,TGTGCCAGCAGCACGTCCCGTGCAGGTAATCAGCCCCAGCATTTT,CASSTSRAGNQPQHF
TRBV5-1,few,TRBJ1-1,TRBD1,TGCGCCAGCGGGACGCAGGGGGCGCGGGATGTAGCTTTCTTT,CASGTQGARDVAFF
TRBV20-1,.,TRBJ2-5,TRBD1,TGCAGTGCTAGTGAAGGACAGGGCGGGACCCAGTACTTC,CSASEGQGGTQYF
TRBV12-3/TRBV12-4,few,TRBJ1-2,.,TGTGCCAGCACCACCGGGACGGCTAACTATGGCTACACCTTC,CASTTGTANYGYTF
TRBV7-9,few,TRBJ1-6,TRBD1,TGTGCCAGCAGCCCCCTCTGGGACAGGGGATCACCCCTCCACTTT,CASSPLWDRGSPLHF
TRBV27,few,TRBJ2-2,.,TGTGCCAGCAGTTTACGGGGGACAGCCAAGACCGGGGAGCTGTTTTTT,CASSLRGTAKTGELFF
TRBV5-1,few,TRBJ2-1,.,TGCGCCAGCAGCTTGGACCGATCCTACCCTTACAATGAGCAGTTCTTC,CASSLDRSYPYNEQFF
TRBV4-1,few,TRBJ1-1,.,TGCGCCAGCAGCCAAGCTCAGGGTTCGGGCACTGAAGCTTTCTTT,CASSQAQGSGTEAFF
TRBV6-5,few,TRBJ2-2,TRBD2,TGTGCCAGCAGGGGCGGGGGATTCACCGGGGAGCTGTTTTTT,CASRGGGFTGELFF
TRBV6-2/TRBV6-3,few,TRBJ2-1,.,TGTGCCAGCAGTTACATAAACAGTATCAATGAGCAGTTCTTC,CASSYINSINEQFF
TRBV12-3/TRBV12-4,few,TRBJ2-3,.,TGTGCCAGCAGTCTTTTAAGGCCCGGTGAAGATACGCAGTATTTT,CASSLLRPGEDTQYF
TRBV25-1,.,TRBJ2-3,TRBD2,TGTGCCAGCAGTCGTGAATTGCGGGGGGATACGCAGTATTTT,CASSRELRGDTQYF
TRBV28,few,TRBJ1-4,.,TGTGCCTCGGAGGGCTGGGGTAATGAAAAACTGTTTTTT,CASEGWGNEKLFF
TRBV4-2,.,TRBJ1-5,TRBD1,TGTGCCAGCAGCCAATTCTGGACAGGGGGAGGTGAGCAGCCCCAGCATTTT,CASSQFWTGGGEQPQHF
TRBV7-8,many,TRBJ1-5,TRBD1,TGTGCCAGCAGCTTATTTTCAGGGGGGGCCAATCAGCCCCAGCATTTT,CASSLFSGGANQPQHF
TRBV9,.,TRBJ2-1,.,TGTGCCAGCAGCGCCGACCAATTCCTCTACAATGAGCAGTTCTTC,CASSADQFLYNEQFF
TRBV7-2,few,TRBJ2-3,TRBD1,TGTGCCAGCAGCCCTAGACCCCTGACAGGGCCTGCAGGTCATACGCAGTATTTT,CASSPRPLTGPAGHTQYF
TRBV6-1,.,TRBJ2-1,.,TGTGCCAGCAGTGAAGTCGCTAGCGAGTACAATGAGCAGTTCTTC,CASSEVASEYNEQFF